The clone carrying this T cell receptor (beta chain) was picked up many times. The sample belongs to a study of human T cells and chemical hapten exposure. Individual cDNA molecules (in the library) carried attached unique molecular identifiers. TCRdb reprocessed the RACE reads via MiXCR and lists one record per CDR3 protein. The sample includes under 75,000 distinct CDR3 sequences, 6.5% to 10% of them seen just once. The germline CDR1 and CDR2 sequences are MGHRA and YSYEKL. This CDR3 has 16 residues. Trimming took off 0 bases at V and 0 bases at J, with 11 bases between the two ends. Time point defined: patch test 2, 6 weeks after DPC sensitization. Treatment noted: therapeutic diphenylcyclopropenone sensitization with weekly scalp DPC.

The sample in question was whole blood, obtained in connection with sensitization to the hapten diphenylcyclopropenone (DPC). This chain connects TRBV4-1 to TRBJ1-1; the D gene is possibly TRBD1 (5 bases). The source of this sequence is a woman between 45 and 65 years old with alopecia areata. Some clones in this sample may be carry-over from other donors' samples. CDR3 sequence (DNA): TGCGCCAGCAGCCAAGATTGGGGCAGGCTGAACACTGAAGCTTTCTTT. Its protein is CASSQDWGRLNTEAFF.